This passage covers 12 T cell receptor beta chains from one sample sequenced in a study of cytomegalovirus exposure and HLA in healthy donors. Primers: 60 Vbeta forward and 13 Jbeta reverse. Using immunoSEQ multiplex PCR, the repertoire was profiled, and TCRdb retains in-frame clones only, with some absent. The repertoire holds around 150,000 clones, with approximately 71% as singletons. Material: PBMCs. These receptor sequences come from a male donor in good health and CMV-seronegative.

DNA for the CDR3: TGCAGCGTTGCCGAACAGGGTTTAGCCACTGAAGCTTTCTTT. Protein product: CSVAEQGLATEAFF. The chain has TRBV29-1 and TRBJ1-1; possibly TRBD1 for D (6 bases). The CDR3 totals 14 residues. Per germline, CDR1 SQVTM and CDR2 ANQGSEA. V was shortened by 4 bases and J by 4 bases, with 16 bases between the two germline ends.

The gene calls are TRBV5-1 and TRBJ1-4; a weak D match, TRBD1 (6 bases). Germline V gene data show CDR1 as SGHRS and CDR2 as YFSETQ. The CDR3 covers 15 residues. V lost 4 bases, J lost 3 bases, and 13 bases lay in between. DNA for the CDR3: TGCGCCAGCAGCCTCAGCAGGGGTCCTAATGAAAAACTGTTTTTT. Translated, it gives CASSLSRGPNEKLFF.

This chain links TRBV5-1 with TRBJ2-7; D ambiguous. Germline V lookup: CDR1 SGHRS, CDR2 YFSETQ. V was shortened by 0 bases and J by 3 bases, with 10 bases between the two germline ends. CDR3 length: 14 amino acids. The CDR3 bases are TGCGCCAGCAGCTTGGGCCTACCCGGCTACGAGCAGTACTTC. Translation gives CASSLGLPGYEQYF.

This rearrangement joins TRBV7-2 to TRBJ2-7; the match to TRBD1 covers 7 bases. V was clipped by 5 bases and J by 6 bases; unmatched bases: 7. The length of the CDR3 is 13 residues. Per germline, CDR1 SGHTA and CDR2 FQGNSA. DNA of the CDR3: TGTGCCAGCAGCCCGACAGGGTTCGGCGAGCAGTACTTC. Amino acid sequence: CASSPTGFGEQYF.

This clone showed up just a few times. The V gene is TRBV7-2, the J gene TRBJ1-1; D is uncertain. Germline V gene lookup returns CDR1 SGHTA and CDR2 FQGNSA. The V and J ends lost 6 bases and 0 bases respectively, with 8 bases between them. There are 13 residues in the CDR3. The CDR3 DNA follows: TGTGCCAGCAGTTCCCTCTTGAACACTGAAGCTTTCTTT. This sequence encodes CASSSLLNTEAFF.

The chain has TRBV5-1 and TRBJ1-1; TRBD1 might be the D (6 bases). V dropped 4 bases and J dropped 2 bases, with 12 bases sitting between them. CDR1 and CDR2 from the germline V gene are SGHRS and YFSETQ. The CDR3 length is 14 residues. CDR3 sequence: CASSTGQINTEAFF. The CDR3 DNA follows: TGCGCCAGCAGCACCGGACAGATTAACACTGAAGCTTTCTTT.

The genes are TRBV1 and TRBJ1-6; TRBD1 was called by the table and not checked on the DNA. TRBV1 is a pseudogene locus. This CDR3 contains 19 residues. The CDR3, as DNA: TGCACCAGCAGCCAAGATTGCGGGACAGGGGAATCCTATAATTCACCCCTCCACTTT. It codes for CTSSQDCGTGESYNSPLHF.

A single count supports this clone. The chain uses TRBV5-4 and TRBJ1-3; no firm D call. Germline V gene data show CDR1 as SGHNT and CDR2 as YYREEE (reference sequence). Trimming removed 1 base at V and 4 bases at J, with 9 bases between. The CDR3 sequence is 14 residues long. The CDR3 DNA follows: TGTGCCAGCAGCTTGTCAAACACAGGAAACACCATATATTTT. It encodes CASSLSNTGNTIYF.

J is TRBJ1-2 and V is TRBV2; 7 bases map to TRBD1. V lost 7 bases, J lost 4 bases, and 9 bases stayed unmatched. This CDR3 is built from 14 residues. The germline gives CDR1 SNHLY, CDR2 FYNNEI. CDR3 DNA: TGTGCCAGCACCCGGACAGGCAACACCTATGGCTACACCTTC. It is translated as CASTRTGNTYGYTF.

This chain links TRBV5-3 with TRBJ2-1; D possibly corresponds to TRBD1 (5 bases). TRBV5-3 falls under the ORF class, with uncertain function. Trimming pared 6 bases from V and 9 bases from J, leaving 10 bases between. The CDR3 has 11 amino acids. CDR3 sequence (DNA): TGTGCCAGAACTACCAGGGCTGAGCAGTTCTTC. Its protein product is CARTTRAEQFF.

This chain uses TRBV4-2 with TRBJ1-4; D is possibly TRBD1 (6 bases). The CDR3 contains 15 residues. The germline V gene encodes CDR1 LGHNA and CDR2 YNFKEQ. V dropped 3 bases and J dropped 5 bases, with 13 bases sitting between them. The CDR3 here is CASSHSRGRNEKLFF. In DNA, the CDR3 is TGTGCCAGCAGCCATTCCAGGGGTCGGAATGAAAAACTGTTTTTT.

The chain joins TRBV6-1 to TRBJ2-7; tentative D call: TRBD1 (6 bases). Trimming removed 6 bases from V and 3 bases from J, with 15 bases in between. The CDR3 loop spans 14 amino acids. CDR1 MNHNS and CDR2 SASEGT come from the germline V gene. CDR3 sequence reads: CASRLAGDVYEQYF. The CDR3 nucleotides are TGTGCCAGCAGGCTGGCAGGGGACGTCTACGAGCAGTACTTC.